This T cell receptor (beta chain) was sequenced for a study of CD8 T cells in Susac syndrome. Findings and limits, study-wide: Susac CD8+ clonal expansion peaked in TEMRA cells and active patients.

The table lists this clonotype with a count of one. Its target is not known. Reverse transcription used about 0.45 to 1 ug RNA and random hexamers. TCRdb re-derived calls from the immunoSEQ multiplex PCR reads in MiXCR, one entry per CDR3 protein. The table includes 84,000 or so distinct CDR3 sequences, roughly 95% detected once. The CDR3 loop spans 12 amino acids. V shed 8 bases and J shed 11 bases, with 17 bases lying between them. CDR1 LNHDA and CDR2 SQIVND come from the germline V gene (reference sequence). This sequence originates from a human donor with Susac syndrome. Sequenced input: CD8+ T cells from PBMCs. The chain couples TRBV19 to TRBJ2-3; possible D gene TRBD2, 6 bases. This CDR3 is CASVDRDSQQYF. CDR3 coding DNA: TGTGCCAGTGTCGACCGGGACTCTCAGCAGTATTTT.